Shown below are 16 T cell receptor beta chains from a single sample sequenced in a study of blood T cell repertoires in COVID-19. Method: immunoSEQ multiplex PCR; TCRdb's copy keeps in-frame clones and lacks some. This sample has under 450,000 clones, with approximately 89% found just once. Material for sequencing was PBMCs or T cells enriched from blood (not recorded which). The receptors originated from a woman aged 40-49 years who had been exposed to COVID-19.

CDR3 sequence reads: CASSPQSGNRRAVTLGTEAFF. CDR3 in DNA: TGTGCCAGCTCACCACAGTCCGGAAACAGGAGGGCTGTTACCCTGGGCACTGAAGCTTTCTTT. The rearrangement links TRBV18 to TRBJ1-1; D perhaps matches TRBD1 (5 bases). This CDR3 is built from 21 residues. V was cut by 1 base and J by 4 bases, with 31 bases left in between. CDR1 and CDR2 (germline): KGHSH, LQKENI.

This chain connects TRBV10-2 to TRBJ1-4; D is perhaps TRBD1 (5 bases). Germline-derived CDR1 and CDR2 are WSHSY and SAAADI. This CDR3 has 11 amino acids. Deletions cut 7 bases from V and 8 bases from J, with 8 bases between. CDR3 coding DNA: TGCGCCAGCACGTCAGGGGAAAAACTGTTTTTT. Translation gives CASTSGEKLFF.

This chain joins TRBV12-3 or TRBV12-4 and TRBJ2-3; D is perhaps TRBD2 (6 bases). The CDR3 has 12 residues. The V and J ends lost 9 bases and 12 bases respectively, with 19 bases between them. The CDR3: CASSPEGHDQYF. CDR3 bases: TGTGCCAGTAGTCCGGAGGGCCATGATCAGTATTTT.

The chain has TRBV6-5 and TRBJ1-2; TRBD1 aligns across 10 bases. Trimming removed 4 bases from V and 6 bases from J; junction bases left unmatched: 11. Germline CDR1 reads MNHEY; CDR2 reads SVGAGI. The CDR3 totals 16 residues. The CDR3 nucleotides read TGTGCCAGCAGTTTGGAAACCGGGACAGGGGTCAATGGCTACACCTTC. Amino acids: CASSLETGTGVNGYTF.

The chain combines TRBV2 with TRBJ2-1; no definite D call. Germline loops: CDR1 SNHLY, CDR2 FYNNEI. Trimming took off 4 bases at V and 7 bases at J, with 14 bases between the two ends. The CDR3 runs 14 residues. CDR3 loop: CASSARLESNEQFF. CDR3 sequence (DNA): TGTGCCAGCAGTGCTAGGCTAGAGAGTAATGAGCAGTTCTTC. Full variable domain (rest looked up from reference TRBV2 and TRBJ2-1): EPEVTQTPSHQVTQMGQEVILRCVPISNHLYFYWYRQILGQKVEFLVSFYNNEISEKSEIFDDQFSVERPDGSNFTLKIRSTKLEDSAMYFCASSARLESNEQFFGPGTRLTVL.

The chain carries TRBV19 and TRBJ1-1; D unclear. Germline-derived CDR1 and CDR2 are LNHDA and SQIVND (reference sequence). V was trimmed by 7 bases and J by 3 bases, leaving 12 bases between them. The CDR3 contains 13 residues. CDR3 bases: TGTGCCAGTACGGATGGGCGTTACACTGAAGCTTTCTTT. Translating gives CASTDGRYTEAFF.

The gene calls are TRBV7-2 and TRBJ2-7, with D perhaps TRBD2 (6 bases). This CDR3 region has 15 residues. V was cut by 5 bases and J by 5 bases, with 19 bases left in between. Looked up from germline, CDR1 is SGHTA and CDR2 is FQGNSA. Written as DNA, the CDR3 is TGTGCCAGCAGCCCAGCCGGGACTTCTTACCACGAGCAGTACTTC. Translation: CASSPAGTSYHEQYF.

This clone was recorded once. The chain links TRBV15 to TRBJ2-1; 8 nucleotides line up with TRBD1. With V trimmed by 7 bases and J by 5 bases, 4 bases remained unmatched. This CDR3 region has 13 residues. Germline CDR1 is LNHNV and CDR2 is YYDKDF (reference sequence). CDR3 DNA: TGTGCCACCAAGGACAGGGAACACAATGAGCAGTTCTTC. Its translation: CATKDREHNEQFF. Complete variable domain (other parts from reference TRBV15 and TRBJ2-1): DAMVIQNPRYQVTQFGKPVTLSCSQTLNHNVMYWYQQKSSQAPKLLFHYYDKDFNNEADTPDNFQSRRPNTSFCFLDIRSPGLGDTAMYLCATKDREHNEQFFGPGTRLTVL.

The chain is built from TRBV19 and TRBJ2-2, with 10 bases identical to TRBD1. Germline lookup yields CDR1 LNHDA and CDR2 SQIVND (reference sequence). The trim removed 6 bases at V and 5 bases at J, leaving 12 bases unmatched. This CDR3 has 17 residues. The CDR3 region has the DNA TGTGCCAGTAGGGCAGGGAAGGGACAGGGGTGGACCGGGGAGCTGTTTTTT. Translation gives CASRAGKGQGWTGELFF.

The CDR3 is CSVEGSGNTIYF. CDR3 sequence (DNA): TGCAGCGTCGAGGGTTCAGGAAACACCATATATTTT. This sequence joins TRBV29-1 and TRBJ1-3; D gene unclear. With 6 bases removed from V and 4 bases from J, the gap between germline ends came to 10 bases. The germline CDR1 and CDR2 sequences are SQVTM and ANQGSEA. The CDR3 is 12 residues long.

The CDR3 sequence: CASSHRLAGAYEQYF. CDR3 sequence (DNA): TGCGCCAGCAGCCACAGACTAGCGGGAGCCTACGAGCAGTACTTC. J is TRBJ2-7 and V is TRBV4-1; 12 nucleotides agree with TRBD2. CDR1 and CDR2 (germline): MGHRA, YSYEKL. With 3 bases clipped from V and 2 bases from J, the junction kept 2 bases outside the gene matches. The CDR3 contains 15 residues.

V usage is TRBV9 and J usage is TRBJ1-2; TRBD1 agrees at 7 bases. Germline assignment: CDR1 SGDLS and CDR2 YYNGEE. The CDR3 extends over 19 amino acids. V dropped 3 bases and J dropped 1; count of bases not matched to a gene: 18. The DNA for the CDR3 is TGTGCCAGCAGCGCCGGACGGGAGTATCGGGACAGTGTTAACTATGGCTACACCTTC. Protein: CASSAGREYRDSVNYGYTF.

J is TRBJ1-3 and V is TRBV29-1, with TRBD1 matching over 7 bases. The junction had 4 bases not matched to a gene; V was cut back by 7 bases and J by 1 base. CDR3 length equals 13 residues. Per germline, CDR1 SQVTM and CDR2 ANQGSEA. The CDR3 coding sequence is TGCAGCGGATCGACAGGGTCTGGAAACACCATATATTTT. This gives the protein CSGSTGSGNTIYF. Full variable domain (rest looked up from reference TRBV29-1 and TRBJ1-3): SAVISQKPSRDICQRGTSLTIQCQVDSQVTMMFWYRQQPGQSLTLIATANQGSEATYESGFVIDKFPISRPNLTFSTLTVSNMSPEDSSIYLCSGSTGSGNTIYFGEGSWLTVV.

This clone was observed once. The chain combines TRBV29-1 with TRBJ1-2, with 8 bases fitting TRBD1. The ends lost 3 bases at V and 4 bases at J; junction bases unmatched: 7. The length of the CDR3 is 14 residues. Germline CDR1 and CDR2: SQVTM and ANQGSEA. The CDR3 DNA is TGCAGCGTTGATGAACCGGGACAGGTCTATGGCTACACCTTC. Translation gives CSVDEPGQVYGYTF.

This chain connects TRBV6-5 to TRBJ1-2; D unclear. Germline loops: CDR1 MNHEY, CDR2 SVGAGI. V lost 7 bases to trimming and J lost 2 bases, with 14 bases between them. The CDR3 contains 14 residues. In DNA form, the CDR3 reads TGTGCCAGCACCATACCAGGCGCAAACTATGGCTACACCTTC. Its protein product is CASTIPGANYGYTF.

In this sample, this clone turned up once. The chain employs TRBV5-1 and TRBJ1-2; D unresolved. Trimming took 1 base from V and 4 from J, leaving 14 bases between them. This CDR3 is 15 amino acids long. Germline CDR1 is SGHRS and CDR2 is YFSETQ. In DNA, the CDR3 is TGCGCCAGCAGCTTGCGGTTCAAGGGAGGCTATGGCTACACCTTC. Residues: CASSLRFKGGYGYTF.